One sample yielded the 24 T cell receptor beta chains listed below, sequenced in a study of shared clonotypes between healthy human individuals. Data came from immunoSEQ multiplex PCR; TCRdb stores just in-frame clones and leaves some out. There are about 530,000 clones in the sample; less than 96% occur only once, and 0.06% lies in the top ten. Sequenced: naive CD4+ T cells sorted from blood. The subset was: CD45RA+ positively selected. These receptors all stem from a young woman in good health.

This chain links TRBV6-6 with TRBJ1-4; D perhaps matches TRBD1 (6 bases). Germline lookup yields CDR1 MNHNY and CDR2 SVGAGI (reference sequence). The CDR3 sequence is 13 residues long. The V end lost 5 bases, the J end lost 9 bases, and 13 bases lay between the germline ends. The CDR3 reads CASSPDRMKKLFF. CDR3 nucleotides: TGTGCCAGCAGTCCGGACAGAATGAAAAAACTGTTTTTT.

The sample holds one count of this clone. V is TRBV6-6 and J is TRBJ1-2, with 12 nucleotides matching TRBD1. Losses at the gene ends were 0 bases for V and 8 bases for J; bases not matched to a gene: 7. The length of the CDR3 is 16 residues. Germline V lookup: CDR1 MNHNY, CDR2 SVGAGI (reference sequence). CDR3 bases: TGTGCCAGCAGTTACTCGGCCGGGACAGGGGGCTGGGGCTACACCTTC. Encoded protein: CASSYSAGTGGWGYTF.

The chain uses TRBV28 and TRBJ1-3; tentative D call: TRBD1 (5 bases). The CDR3 is 15 amino acids. V dropped 2 bases and J dropped 8 bases, with 16 bases sitting between them. Germline CDR1 reads MDHEN; CDR2 reads SYDVKM. CDR3 loop: CASSLVSRVLDTIYF. The CDR3 region has the DNA TGTGCCAGCAGTTTAGTTTCCAGGGTGCTAGACACCATATATTTT.

The chain joins TRBV4-1 to TRBJ2-7; TRBD2 aligns across 9 bases. This CDR3 is built from 17 residues. V was pared by 0 bases and J by 3 bases, with 9 bases of the junction left unmatched. Germline CDR1 is MGHRA and CDR2 is YSYEKL. The CDR3 loop reads CASSQDRGGRAGYEQYF. CDR3 DNA: TGCGCCAGCAGCCAAGATCGGGGCGGGAGGGCCGGCTACGAGCAGTACTTC.

This chain links TRBV7-9 with TRBJ2-3; no definite D call. Trimming cost V 5 bases and J 6 bases, with 15 bases left between them. The CDR3 contains 14 residues. Looked up from germline, CDR1 is SEHNR and CDR2 is FQNEAQ (reference sequence). CDR3 DNA: TGTGCCAGCAGCCCCAACCACAATCCGGATACGCAGTATTTT. Translating it yields CASSPNHNPDTQYF.

This chain links TRBV7-7 with TRBJ2-1, with 9 positions matching TRBD2. The germline gives CDR1 SSHAT, CDR2 FNYEAQ (reference sequence). CDR3 length equals 15 residues. The V and J ends lost 4 bases and 4 bases, in that order; junction bases with no gene match: 5. The CDR3 DNA reads TGTGCCAGCAGCTCTGGACTAGCGAGGTACAATGAGCAGTTCTTC. Amino acids: CASSSGLARYNEQFF.

The rearrangement links TRBV5-6 to TRBJ1-2; TRBD1 agrees at 7 bases. The V and J ends lost 4 bases and 7 bases, in that order; junction bases with no gene match: 10. The CDR3 covers 14 residues. CDR1 and CDR2 (germline): SGHDT, YYEEEE. The CDR3 sequence is CASSRGQTDAGYTF. CDR3 coding DNA: TGTGCCAGCAGCAGGGGACAGACGGATGCTGGCTACACCTTC.

As DNA, the CDR3 is TGTGCCAGCAGTGAACAACCGGGCCGAAACTATGGCTACACCTTC. Its translation is CASSEQPGRNYGYTF. The chain has TRBV2 and TRBJ1-2; D not certain. The CDR3 spans 15 residues. V dropped 2 bases and J dropped 2 bases, with 12 bases sitting between them. Germline CDR1 and CDR2: SNHLY and FYNNEI.

The gene calls are TRBV19 and TRBJ2-5; D assignment may be TRBD1 or TRBD2 (5 bases each). The end of the DNA aligns better with TRBJ2-7, so the J call may be wrong. Germline V gene data show CDR1 as LNHDA and CDR2 as SQIVND (reference sequence). The CDR3 length is 15 residues. In DNA, the CDR3 is TGTGCCAGTAGTGCATATTCCGGGGCCCCCTACGAGCAGTACTTC. This translates into CASSAYSGAPYEQYF.

The chain carries TRBV11-1 and TRBJ2-7, with 12 positions matching TRBD2. The germline CDR1 and CDR2 sequences are SGHAT and FQDESV (reference sequence). The CDR3 totals 15 residues. The trim removed 5 bases at V and 5 bases at J, leaving 7 bases unmatched. CDR3 loop: CASSPSGRGKNEQYF. The CDR3 DNA is TGTGCCAGCAGCCCTAGCGGGAGGGGCAAGAACGAGCAGTACTTC. The full variable domain, completed using reference TRBV11-1 and TRBJ2-7, is EAEVAQSPRYKITEKSQAVAFWCDPISGHATLYWYRQILGQGPELLVQFQDESVVDDSQLPKDRFSAERLKGVDSTLKIQPAELGDSAMYLCASSPSGRGKNEQYFGPGTRLTVT.

The chain recombines TRBV18 with TRBJ1-5, with TRBD1 as a possible D gene (5 bases). The CDR3 is 15 amino acids. Trimming stripped 3 bases from V and 4 bases from J, with 13 bases between. Germline assignment: CDR1 KGHSH and CDR2 LQKENI. This CDR3 is CASSPPGEGNQPQHF. The CDR3 nucleotides are TGTGCCAGCTCACCCCCTGGGGAGGGGAATCAGCCCCAGCATTTT.

The V and J genes are TRBV5-1 and TRBJ2-7; 13 bases match TRBD2. V gave up 4 bases and J gave up 5 bases; unmatched junction bases: 9. CDR3 size: 16 residues. Germline loops: CDR1 SGHRS, CDR2 YFSETQ. CDR3 in amino acids: CASSPGLAGAWDEQYF. The CDR3 coding sequence is TGCGCCAGCAGCCCTGGACTAGCGGGAGCCTGGGACGAGCAGTACTTC.

The V and J genes are TRBV14 and TRBJ2-5; D unclear. The DNA end is more similar to TRBJ2-7, so the J call may be wrong. The CDR3 loop spans 16 amino acids. Germline assignment: CDR1 SGHDN and CDR2 FVKESK. The CDR3 loop reads CASSPGGWKGSFEQYF. The DNA of the CDR3 is TGTGCCAGCAGCCCAGGCGGTTGGAAAGGGTCGTTCGAGCAGTACTTC.

The chain links TRBV5-1 to TRBJ2-1, with TRBD1 matching over 9 bases. Germline V CDR1 and CDR2: SGHRS, YFSETQ. The CDR3 spans 14 residues. The junction had 5 bases not matched to a gene; V was cut back by 4 bases and J by 6 bases. CDR3 loop: CASSRDRVANEQFF. The CDR3 nucleotides are TGCGCCAGCAGCCGGGACAGGGTTGCCAATGAGCAGTTCTTC.

The chain links TRBV19 to TRBJ2-5; no firm D call. The CDR3 extends over 14 amino acids. The V end lost 3 bases, the J end lost 3 bases, and 11 bases lay between the germline ends. The V gene's germline CDR1 is LNHDA and CDR2 SQIVND (reference sequence). CDR3 protein: CASSMVHGEETQYF. The CDR3 bases are TGTGCCAGTAGTATGGTTCACGGTGAAGAGACCCAGTACTTC.

The V gene is TRBV29-1, the J gene TRBJ2-1; 7 nucleotides line up with TRBD1. There are 13 residues in the CDR3. Germline V gene data show CDR1 as SQVTM and CDR2 as ANQGSEA. V trimming: 6 bases; J trimming: 7 bases; junction bases outside the gene matches: 9. CDR3 amino acids: CSVHGQEANEQFF. CDR3 coding DNA: TGCAGCGTACACGGACAGGAGGCAAATGAGCAGTTCTTC.

This chain joins TRBV5-1 and TRBJ2-5; the match to TRBD2 covers 9 bases. This CDR3 has 16 amino acids. V shed 4 bases and J 2 bases; nucleotides not matched to a gene: 9. Germline CDR1 reads SGHRS; CDR2 reads YFSETQ. DNA of the CDR3: TGCGCCAGCAGCGTCTTCGCCAGCGGGGGGCAAGAGACCCAGTACTTC. Translation gives CASSVFASGGQETQYF.

This clone was recorded only once. This rearrangement joins TRBV9 to TRBJ2-1, with 9 bases fitting TRBD2. The junction had 22 bases not matched to a gene; V was cut back by 3 bases and J by 3 bases. Germline CDR1 and CDR2: SGDLS and YYNGEE. The CDR3 length is 21 residues. In DNA, the CDR3 is TGTGCCAGCAGCGGTAGTAGTGGGGGGAACCCAGTAGCGGGAGTCTACAATGAGCAGTTCTTC. Protein: CASSGSSGGNPVAGVYNEQFF.

V usage is TRBV13 and J usage is TRBJ2-7; D may match TRBD1 or TRBD2 (6 bases each). The CDR3 spans 16 residues. The germline V gene encodes CDR1 PRHDT and CDR2 FYEKMQ (reference sequence). Trimming removed 1 base from V and 1 base from J, with 14 bases in between. CDR3 region: CASSLAVPGASYEQYF. In DNA form, the CDR3 reads TGTGCCAGCAGCTTAGCTGTCCCGGGGGCTTCCTACGAGCAGTACTTC. The entire variable domain, with the rest obtained from reference TRBV13 and TRBJ2-7, is as follows: AAGVIQSPRHLIKEKRETATLKCYPIPRHDTVYWYQQGPGQDPQFLISFYEKMQSDKGSIPDRFSAQQFSDYHSELNMSSLELGDSALYFCASSLAVPGASYEQYFGPGTRLTVT.

The chain is built from TRBV5-1 and TRBJ2-1, with 8 bases identical to TRBD2. This CDR3 spans 15 amino acids. The J segment lost 5 bases and the V segment lost 1 base, leaving 5 bases of the junction unmatched. The V gene's germline CDR1 is SGHRS and CDR2 YFSETQ. The CDR3 DNA is TGCGCCAGCAGCTTGCGGGAGGGCCTGCACAATGAGCAGTTCTTC. It specifies CASSLREGLHNEQFF. Based on the CDR3 plus reference TRBV5-1 and TRBJ2-1, the full variable domain is KAGVTQTPRYLIKTRGQQVTLSCSPISGHRSVSWYQQTPGQGLQFLFEYFSETQRNKGNFPGRFSGRQFSNSRSEMNVSTLELGDSALYLCASSLREGLHNEQFFGPGTRLTVL.

The chain employs TRBV10-1 and TRBJ2-3; D remains unclear. CDR1 and CDR2 (germline): WNHNN, SYGVQD (reference sequence). V was cut by 5 bases and J by 2 bases, with 8 bases left in between. The CDR3 length is 13 residues. The DNA of the CDR3 is TGCGCCAGCAGTCGGAGCAACACAGATACGCAGTATTTT. Its translation is CASSRSNTDTQYF.

The chain carries TRBV6-6 and TRBJ1-1; 8 nucleotides match TRBD1. V gave up 5 bases and J gave up 1 base; unmatched junction bases: 6. The CDR3 sequence is 15 residues long. Germline V CDR1 and CDR2: MNHNY, SVGAGI (reference sequence). The CDR3 sequence: CASSPTGTGNTEAFF. The CDR3, as DNA: TGTGCCAGCAGTCCGACCGGGACAGGGAACACTGAAGCTTTCTTT.

The chain employs TRBV15 and TRBJ2-5; the match to TRBD1 covers 7 bases. The DNA end favors TRBJ2-7, so the J call may be wrong. In germline, CDR1 is LNHNV, CDR2 YYDKDF (reference sequence). CDR3 length equals 14 residues. CDR3 sequence: CATSSRQGTYEQYF. CDR3 bases: TGTGCCACCAGCAGTAGACAGGGAACCTACGAGCAGTACTTC.

On this clone: Germline and junction disagree at one end, which may indicate a read error. The rearrangement uses TRBV11-2 and TRBJ2-7; D is undetermined. The CDR3 covers 14 residues. Germline CDR1 SGHAT, CDR2 FQNNGV. DNA of the CDR3: TGTGCCAGCAGCGTAGACTTCGGCCCCTACGAGCAGTACTTC. It translates to CASSVDFGPYEQYF.